The next 13 T cell receptor beta chains were all read from a single sample in a study of vaccination and CD4 T cells after COVID-19 (dated by TCRdb to between 2021 and 2024). Their cognate antigens are unknown. This specimen's treatment or condition label, interpreted: roughly ten-day PBMC culture with coronavirus spike peptide pools or control peptides (ViraFEST assay). CD4+ T cells from unexposed donors were collected before the COVID-19 pandemic (2011-2018). Library creation used PCR. The instrument was an Illumina iSeq 100. DNA from cultured CD4+ T cells underwent TCR sequencing with the Oncomine TCR Beta short-read assay at the Johns Hopkins FTIC core. TCRdb trimmed public reads at Q25 via fastp, called clones via MiXCR and kept in-frame beta chains. Rows are combined by CDR3 protein, so each entry shows the most common genes and DNA. This sample lists approximately 6,100 distinct CDR3 sequences; roughly 33% were detected once. The ten largest account for approximately 30% of the sample.

The source material was CD4+ T cells from blood, cultured in vitro. The receptors derive from a human donor in good health.

This clonotype was seen more than once but under ten times. The gene calls are TRBV24-1 and TRBJ2-1; 8 positions agree with TRBD1. This CDR3 is 15 amino acids long. Trimming took 3 bases from V and 4 from J; bases not matched to a gene: 4. Germline V gene lookup returns CDR1 KGHDR and CDR2 SFDVKD. The CDR3 DNA reads TGTGCCACCAGTGATATCGGGACAGGTTACAATGAGCAGTTCTTC. This sequence encodes CATSDIGTGYNEQFF.

The chain couples TRBV19 to TRBJ2-2; 9 bases agree with TRBD1. This CDR3 is 15 amino acids long. Germline assignment: CDR1 LNHDA and CDR2 SQIVND (reference sequence). J was trimmed by 4 bases and V by 7 bases; bases with no gene match: 7. This CDR3 is CASNPGTGITGELFF. CDR3 sequence (DNA): TGTGCCAGTAATCCCGGGACAGGGATCACCGGGGAGCTGTTTTTT.

The chain employs TRBV30 and TRBJ1-2; D perhaps matches TRBD1 (5 bases). CDR1 and CDR2 from the germline V gene are GTSNPN and SVGIG (reference sequence). Trimming pared 7 bases from V and 0 bases from J, leaving 12 bases between. This CDR3 has 13 residues. The CDR3 coding sequence is TGTGCCTTCATACAGGCGGCTAACTATGGCTACACCTTC. It yields the protein CAFIQAANYGYTF.

The chain joins TRBV12-3 or TRBV12-4 to TRBJ2-5, with D possibly being TRBD2 (5 bases). V shed 2 bases and J shed 5 bases, with 9 bases lying between them. This CDR3 is 13 amino acids long. CDR3 protein: CASSLSQRETQYF. The CDR3 nucleotides read TGTGCCAGCAGTTTATCCCAGCGGGAGACCCAGTACTTC.

The chain links TRBV6-4 to TRBJ1-5; TRBD1 aligns across 8 bases. The ends lost 3 bases at V and 4 bases at J; junction bases unmatched: 11. CDR1 and CDR2 (germline): MRHNA, SNTAGT. The CDR3 totals 17 residues. The CDR3 DNA reads as TGTGCCAGCAGTGAGGACAGGGAGGATAGTGCTAATCAGCCCCAGCATTTT. Translated: CASSEDREDSANQPQHF.

The V call is TRBV11-2, the J call TRBJ2-7, with 8 nucleotides matching TRBD1. The CDR3 is 16 residues long. CDR1 is SGHAT, CDR2 FQNNGV, per germline. The trim removed 4 bases at V and 7 bases at J, leaving 15 bases unmatched. The CDR3 is CASSSWTGPAVGEQYF. The CDR3, as DNA: TGTGCCAGCAGCTCCTGGACAGGGCCCGCTGTAGGGGAGCAGTACTTC.

The chain is built from TRBV20-1 and TRBJ2-6; the D call may be TRBD1 or TRBD2 (6 bases each). The CDR3 runs 18 residues. CDR1 is DFQATT and CDR2 is SNEGSKA in the germline V gene (reference sequence). Trimming left V 3 bases short and J 1 base short, with 19 bases between. The CDR3 spells CSASRGGTLRSGANVLTF. CDR3 sequence (DNA): TGCAGTGCTAGCAGGGGTGGGACTCTACGGTCTGGGGCCAACGTCCTGACTTTC.

The chain combines TRBV10-3 with TRBJ2-2, with TRBD1 identical over 7 bases. Germline CDR1 is ENHRY and CDR2 is SYGVKD. This CDR3 is built from 14 residues. With V trimmed by 6 bases and J by 6 bases, 7 bases remained unmatched. CDR3 protein: CAIRDEGASGELFF. The CDR3 DNA reads as TGTGCCATCAGGGACGAGGGGGCTTCCGGGGAGCTGTTTTTT.

CDR3 protein: CASSLSTAGANVLTF. CDR3 in DNA: TGTGCCAGCAGCTTGTCAACAGCTGGGGCCAACGTCCTGACTTTC. V gene TRBV5-5 combines with J gene TRBJ2-6; D unresolved. The CDR3 is 15 amino acids. Germline V gives CDR1 SGHKS, CDR2 YYEKEE (reference sequence). The V end was cut by 1 base, the J end by 2 bases, with 7 bases between.

The chain has TRBV6-1 and TRBJ2-1; tentatively, D is TRBD2 (5 bases). This CDR3 is built from 18 residues. V lost 6 bases to trimming and J lost 0 bases, with 21 bases between them. The germline V gene encodes CDR1 MNHNS and CDR2 SASEGT. CDR3: CASSRVSGSRFSYNEQFF. The CDR3 DNA reads as TGTGCCAGCAGCCGGGTTTCGGGGAGCAGGTTCTCCTACAATGAGCAGTTCTTC.

A few counts support this clonotype. This rearrangement joins TRBV20-1 to TRBJ1-5; TRBD1 might be the D (6 bases). The CDR3 covers 14 residues. Germline V gives CDR1 DFQATT, CDR2 SNEGSKA (reference sequence). V was clipped by 4 bases and J by 7 bases, with 17 bases between them. The DNA of the CDR3 is TGCAGTGCTAACGGGCGGACAGAACGACAGCCCCAGCATTTT. Its translation is CSANGRTERQPQHF.

Concerning this clonotype: Germline and junction disagree at one end, which may indicate a read error. For the CDR3, the DNA is TGTGCCAGCACACAGGATCGTGTGCGGGGCTACGCCTTC. Translated: CASTQDRVRGYAF. The chain uses TRBV27 and TRBJ1-2, with a tentative D call TRBD1 (5 bases). The CDR3 runs 13 residues. The germline gives CDR1 MNHEY, CDR2 SMNVEV (reference sequence).

The table lists this clonotype with a few counts. V gene TRBV7-6 combines with J gene TRBJ1-1, with no clear D. Between the trimmed V and J ends, which lost 1 base and 0 bases, there was a span of 3 bases. CDR1 is SGHVS, CDR2 FNYEAQ, per germline. CDR3 size: 13 residues. The CDR3 is CASSLEVNTEAFF. CDR3 in DNA: TGTGCCAGCAGCTTAGAAGTGAACACTGAAGCTTTCTTT.